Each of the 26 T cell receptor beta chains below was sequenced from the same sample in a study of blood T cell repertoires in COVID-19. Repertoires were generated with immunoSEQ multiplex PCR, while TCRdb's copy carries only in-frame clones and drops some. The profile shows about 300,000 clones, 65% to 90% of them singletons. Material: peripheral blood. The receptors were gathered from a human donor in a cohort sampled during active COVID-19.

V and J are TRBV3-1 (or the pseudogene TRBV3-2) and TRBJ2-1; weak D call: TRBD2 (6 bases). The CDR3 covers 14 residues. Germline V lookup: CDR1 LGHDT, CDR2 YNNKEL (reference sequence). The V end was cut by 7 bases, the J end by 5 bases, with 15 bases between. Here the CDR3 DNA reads TGTGCCAGCACCTCCGGGACTGGTCACAATGAGCAGTTCTTC. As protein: CASTSGTGHNEQFF.

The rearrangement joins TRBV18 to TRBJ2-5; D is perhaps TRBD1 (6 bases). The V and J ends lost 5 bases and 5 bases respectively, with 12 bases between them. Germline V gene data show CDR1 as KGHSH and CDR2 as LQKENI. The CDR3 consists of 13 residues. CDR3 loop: CASSTEQGETQYF. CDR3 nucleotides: TGTGCCAGCTCAACAGAACAGGGCGAGACCCAGTACTTC.

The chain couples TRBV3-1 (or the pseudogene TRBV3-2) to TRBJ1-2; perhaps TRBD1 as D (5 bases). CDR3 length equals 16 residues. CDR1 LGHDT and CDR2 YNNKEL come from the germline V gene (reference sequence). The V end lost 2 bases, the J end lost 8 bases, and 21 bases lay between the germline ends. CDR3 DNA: TGTGCCAGCAGCCAACTGGTCGGCCCGGGGGGAAACGGCTACACCTTC. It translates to CASSQLVGPGGNGYTF.

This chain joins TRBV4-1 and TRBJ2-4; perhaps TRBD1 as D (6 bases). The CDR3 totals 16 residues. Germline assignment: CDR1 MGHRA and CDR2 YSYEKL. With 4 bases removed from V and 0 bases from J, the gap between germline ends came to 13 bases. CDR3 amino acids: CASSLGQLLAKNIQYF. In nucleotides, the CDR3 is TGCGCCAGCAGCCTAGGACAGCTACTAGCCAAAAACATTCAGTACTTC.

CDR3 amino acids: CASSYGLQPQHF. CDR3 DNA sequence: TGTGCCAGCAGTTACGGCCTCCAGCCCCAGCATTTT. The genes are TRBV6-6 and TRBJ1-5; no clear D. V dropped 2 bases and J dropped 7 bases, with 6 bases sitting between them. CDR1 and CDR2 (germline): MNHNY, SVGAGI (reference sequence). CDR3 length equals 12 residues.

Written as DNA, the CDR3 is TGTGCCAGCAGCACGCCGCGGGACAGCCCGTCGTATGGGCCTGGAAACACCATATATTTT. Translating gives CASSTPRDSPSYGPGNTIYF. The gene calls are TRBV7-9 and TRBJ1-3, with 7 nucleotides matching TRBD1. The V gene's germline CDR1 is SEHNR and CDR2 FQNEAQ (reference sequence). The V and J ends lost 5 bases and 2 bases, in that order; junction bases with no gene match: 21. The CDR3 totals 20 residues.

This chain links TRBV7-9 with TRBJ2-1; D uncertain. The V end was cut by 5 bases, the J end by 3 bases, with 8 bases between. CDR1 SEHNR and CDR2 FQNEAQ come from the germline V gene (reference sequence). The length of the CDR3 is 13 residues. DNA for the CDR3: TGTGCCAGCAGCAGTGCGGTCTACAATGAGCAGTTCTTC. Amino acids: CASSSAVYNEQFF.

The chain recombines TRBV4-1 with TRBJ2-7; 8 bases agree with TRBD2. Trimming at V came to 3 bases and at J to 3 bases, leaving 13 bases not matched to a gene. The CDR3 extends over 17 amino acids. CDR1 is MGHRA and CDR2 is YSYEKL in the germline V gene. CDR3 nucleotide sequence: TGCGCCAGCAGCCACACCGGGGCTAGCGGGTATTACTACGAGCAGTACTTC. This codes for CASSHTGASGYYYEQYF.

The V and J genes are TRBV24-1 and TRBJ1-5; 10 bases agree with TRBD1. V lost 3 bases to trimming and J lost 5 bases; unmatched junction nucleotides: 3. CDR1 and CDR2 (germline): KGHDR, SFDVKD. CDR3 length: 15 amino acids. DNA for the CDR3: TGTGCCACCAGTGATCCCGGGACAGGGGATCAGCCCCAGCATTTT. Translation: CATSDPGTGDQPQHF.

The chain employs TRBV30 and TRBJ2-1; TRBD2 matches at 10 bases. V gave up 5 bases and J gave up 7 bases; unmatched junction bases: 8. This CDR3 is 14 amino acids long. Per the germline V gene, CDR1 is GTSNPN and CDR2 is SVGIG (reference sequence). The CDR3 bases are TGTGCCTGGGCCGTAGCGGGAGGATGGAATGAGCAGTTCTTC. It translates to CAWAVAGGWNEQFF.

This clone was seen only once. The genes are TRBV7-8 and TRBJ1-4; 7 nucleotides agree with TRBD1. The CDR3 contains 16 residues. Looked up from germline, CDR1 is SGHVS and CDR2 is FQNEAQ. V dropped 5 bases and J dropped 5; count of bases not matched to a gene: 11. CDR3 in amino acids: CASSHRGGRGNEKLFF. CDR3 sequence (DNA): TGTGCCAGCAGCCACCGGGGTGGCAGGGGGAATGAAAAACTGTTTTTT.

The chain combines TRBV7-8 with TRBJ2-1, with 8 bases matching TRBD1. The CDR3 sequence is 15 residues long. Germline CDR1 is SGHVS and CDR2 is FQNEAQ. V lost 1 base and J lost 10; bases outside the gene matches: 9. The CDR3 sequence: CASSLDPRGQEEQFF. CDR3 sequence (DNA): TGTGCCAGCAGCTTAGATCCCAGGGGGCAGGAGGAGCAGTTCTTC.

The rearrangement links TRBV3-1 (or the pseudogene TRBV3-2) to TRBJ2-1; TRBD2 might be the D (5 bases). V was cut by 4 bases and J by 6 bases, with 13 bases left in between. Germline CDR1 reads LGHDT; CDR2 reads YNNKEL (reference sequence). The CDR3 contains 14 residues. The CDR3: CASSLSGTPNEQFF. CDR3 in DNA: TGTGCCAGCAGCCTCAGCGGCACCCCCAATGAGCAGTTCTTC.

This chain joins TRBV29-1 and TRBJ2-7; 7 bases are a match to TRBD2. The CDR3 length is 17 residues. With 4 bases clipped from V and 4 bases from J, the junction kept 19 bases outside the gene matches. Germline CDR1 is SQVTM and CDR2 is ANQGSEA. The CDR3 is CSVAPYPPGDYLYEQYF. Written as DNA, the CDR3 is TGCAGCGTTGCCCCTTATCCACCGGGGGACTATCTATACGAGCAGTACTTC.

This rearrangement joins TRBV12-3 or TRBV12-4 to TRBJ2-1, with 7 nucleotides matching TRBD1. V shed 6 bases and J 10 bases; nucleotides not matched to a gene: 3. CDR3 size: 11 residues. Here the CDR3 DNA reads TGTGCCAGCAGCAGGGGGTGGGAGCAGTTCTTC. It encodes CASSRGWEQFF.

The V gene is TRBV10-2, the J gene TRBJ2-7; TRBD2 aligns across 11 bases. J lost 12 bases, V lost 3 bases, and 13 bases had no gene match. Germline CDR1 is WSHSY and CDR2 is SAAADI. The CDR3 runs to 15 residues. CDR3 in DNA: TGCGCCAGCAGTGATTTTCTGACTAGCGGGAAGGAATGGTACTTC. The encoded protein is CASSDFLTSGKEWYF.

The CDR3 nucleotides are TGTGCCAGCAGCGGAAGGGTTGAATCCGGGATCCCGCAAGAGACCCAGTACTTC. Residues: CASSGRVESGIPQETQYF. The chain carries TRBV7-2 and TRBJ2-5; maybe TRBD2 (5 bases). This CDR3 contains 18 residues. Trimming cost V 5 bases and J 2 bases, with 24 bases left between them. Per germline, CDR1 SGHTA and CDR2 FQGNSA. The full variable domain, with the rest looked up from reference TRBV7-2 and TRBJ2-5, is GAGVSQSPSNKVTEKGKDVELRCDPISGHTALYWYRQSLGQGLEFLIYFQGNSAPDKSGLPSDRFSAERTGGSVSTLTIQRTQQEDSAVYLCASSGRVESGIPQETQYFGPGTRLLVL.

CDR3 amino acids: CASSVAAGISTDTQYF. As DNA, the CDR3 is TGTGCCAGCAGCGTAGCTGCGGGGATTAGCACAGATACGCAGTATTTT. The genes are TRBV9 and TRBJ2-3; tentatively, D is TRBD2 (6 bases). Germline loops: CDR1 SGDLS, CDR2 YYNGEE. V lost 0 bases to trimming and J lost 0 bases, with 11 bases between them. This CDR3 has 16 amino acids.

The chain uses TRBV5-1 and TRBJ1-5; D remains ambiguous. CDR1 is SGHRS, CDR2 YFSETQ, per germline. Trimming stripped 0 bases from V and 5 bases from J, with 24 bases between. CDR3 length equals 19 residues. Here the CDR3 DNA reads TGCGCCAGCAGCTTGGCGGCAGGAGCGGGGATCGAGGAGGATCAGCCCCAGCATTTT. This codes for CASSLAAGAGIEEDQPQHF.

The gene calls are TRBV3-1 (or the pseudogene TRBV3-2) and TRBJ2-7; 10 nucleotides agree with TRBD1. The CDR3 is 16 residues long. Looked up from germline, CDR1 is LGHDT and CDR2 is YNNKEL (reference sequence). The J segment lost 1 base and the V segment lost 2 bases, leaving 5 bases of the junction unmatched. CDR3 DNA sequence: TGTGCCAGCAGCCAAATACTGGGACAGGGGTCCTACGAGCAGTACTTC. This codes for CASSQILGQGSYEQYF.

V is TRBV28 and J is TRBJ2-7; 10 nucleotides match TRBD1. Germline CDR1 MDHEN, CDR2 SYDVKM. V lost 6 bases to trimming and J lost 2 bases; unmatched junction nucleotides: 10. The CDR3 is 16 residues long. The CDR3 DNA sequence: TGTGCCAGCAGGGGGTCCGCCGGGACAGGGGCCTACGAGCAGTACTTC. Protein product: CASRGSAGTGAYEQYF.

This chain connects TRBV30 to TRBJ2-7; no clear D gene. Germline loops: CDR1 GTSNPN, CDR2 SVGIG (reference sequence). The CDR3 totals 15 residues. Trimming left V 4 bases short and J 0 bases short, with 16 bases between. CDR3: CAWNRPTWSSYEQYF. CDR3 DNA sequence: TGTGCCTGGAACCGACCCACATGGAGCTCCTACGAGCAGTACTTC. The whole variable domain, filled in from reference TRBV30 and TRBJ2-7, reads SQTIHQWPATLVQPVGSPLSLECTVEGTSNPNLYWYRQAAGRGLQLLFYSVGIGQISSEVPQNLSASRPQDRQFILSSKKLLLSDSGFYLCAWNRPTWSSYEQYFGPGTRLTVT.

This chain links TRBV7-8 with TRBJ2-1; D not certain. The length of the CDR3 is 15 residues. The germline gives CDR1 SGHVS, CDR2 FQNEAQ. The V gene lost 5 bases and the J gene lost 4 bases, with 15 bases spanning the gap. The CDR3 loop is CASSPSEALYNEQFF. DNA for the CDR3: TGTGCCAGCAGCCCCAGTGAGGCACTTTACAATGAGCAGTTCTTC.

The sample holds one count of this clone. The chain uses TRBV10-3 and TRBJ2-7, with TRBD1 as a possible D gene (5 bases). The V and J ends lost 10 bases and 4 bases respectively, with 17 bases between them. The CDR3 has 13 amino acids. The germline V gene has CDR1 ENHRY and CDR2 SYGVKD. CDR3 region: CATERYTGYEQYF. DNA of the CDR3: TGTGCCACCGAACGTTATACAGGATACGAGCAGTACTTC.

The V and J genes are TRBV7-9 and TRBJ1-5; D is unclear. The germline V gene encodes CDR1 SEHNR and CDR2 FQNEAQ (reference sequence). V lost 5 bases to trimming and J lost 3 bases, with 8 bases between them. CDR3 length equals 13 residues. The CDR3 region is CASSATVNQPQHF. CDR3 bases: TGTGCCAGCAGCGCTACAGTCAATCAGCCCCAGCATTTT.

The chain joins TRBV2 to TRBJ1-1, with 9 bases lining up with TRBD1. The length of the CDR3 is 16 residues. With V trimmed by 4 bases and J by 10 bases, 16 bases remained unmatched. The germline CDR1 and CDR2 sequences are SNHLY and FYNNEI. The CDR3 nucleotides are TGTGCCAGCAGTGCGGGAGAGGTGAGACAGGGGGTAGGAGCTTTCTTT. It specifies CASSAGEVRQGVGAFF. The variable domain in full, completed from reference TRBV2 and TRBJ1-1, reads EPEVTQTPSHQVTQMGQEVILRCVPISNHLYFYWYRQILGQKVEFLVSFYNNEISEKSEIFDDQFSVERPDGSNFTLKIRSTKLEDSAMYFCASSAGEVRQGVGAFFGQGTRLTVV.